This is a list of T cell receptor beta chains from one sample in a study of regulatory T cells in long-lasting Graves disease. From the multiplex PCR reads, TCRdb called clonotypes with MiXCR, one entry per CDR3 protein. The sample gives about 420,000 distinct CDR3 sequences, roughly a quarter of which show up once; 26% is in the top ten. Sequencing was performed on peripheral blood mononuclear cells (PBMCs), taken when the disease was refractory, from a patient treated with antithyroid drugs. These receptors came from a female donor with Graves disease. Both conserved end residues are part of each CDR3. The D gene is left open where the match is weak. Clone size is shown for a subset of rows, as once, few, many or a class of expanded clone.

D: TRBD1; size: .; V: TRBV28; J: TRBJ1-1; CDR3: CASSLGTELMNTEAFF; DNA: TGTGCCAGCAGTTTGGGGACAGAGCTCATGAACACTGAAGCTTTCTTT
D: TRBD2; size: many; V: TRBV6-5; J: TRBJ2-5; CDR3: CASSYAPGLAVSWWETQYF; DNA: TGTGCCAGCAGTTACGCTCCGGGACTAGCGGTCTCATGGTGGGAGACCCAGTACTTC
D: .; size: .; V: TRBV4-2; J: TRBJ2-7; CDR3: CASSQELRPYSGSPYEQYF; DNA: TGTGCCAGCAGCCAAGAACTTCGGCCTTACAGCGGGTCTCCCTACGAGCAGTACTTC
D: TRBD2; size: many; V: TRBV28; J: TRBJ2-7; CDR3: CASLSGRPPYEQYF; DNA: TGTGCCAGCCTTAGCGGGAGGCCACCCTACGAGCAGTACTTC
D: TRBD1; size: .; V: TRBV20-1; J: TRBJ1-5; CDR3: CSADRGDQPQHF; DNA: TGCAGTGCTGACAGGGGGGATCAGCCCCAGCATTTT
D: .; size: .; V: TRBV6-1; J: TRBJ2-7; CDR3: CASSELSSYEQYF; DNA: TGTGCCAGCAGTGAACTGTCATCTTACGAGCAGTACTTC
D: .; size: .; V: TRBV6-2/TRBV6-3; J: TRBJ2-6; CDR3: CASSYGQELSGANVLTF; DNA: TGTGCCAGCAGTTACGGGCAGGAACTCTCTGGGGCCAACGTCCTGACTTTC
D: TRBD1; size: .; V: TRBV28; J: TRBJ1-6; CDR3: CASTGTGMNSPLHF; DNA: TGTGCCAGCACCGGGACAGGGATGAATTCACCCCTCCACTTT
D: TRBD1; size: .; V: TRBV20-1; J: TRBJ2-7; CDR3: CSARDRDRGFYEQYF; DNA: TGCAGTGCTAGAGATCGGGACAGGGGCTTCTACGAGCAGTACTTC
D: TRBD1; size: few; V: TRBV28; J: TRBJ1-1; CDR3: CASRLTLQGTAFF; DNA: TGTGCCAGCAGGCTAACCTTACAGGGGACGGCTTTCTTT
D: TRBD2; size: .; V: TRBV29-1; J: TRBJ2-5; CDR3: CSVEAGGWLETQYF; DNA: TGCAGCGTTGAGGCGGGAGGTTGGTTGGAGACCCAGTACTTC
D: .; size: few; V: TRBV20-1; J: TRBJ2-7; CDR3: CSASATLGTSYEQYF; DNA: TGCAGTGCTAGTGCCACGTTGGGAACCTCCTACGAGCAGTACTTC
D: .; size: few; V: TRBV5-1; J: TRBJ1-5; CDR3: CASSWTPGPNQPQHF; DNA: TGCGCCAGCAGCTGGACCCCAGGACCTAATCAGCCCCAGCATTTT
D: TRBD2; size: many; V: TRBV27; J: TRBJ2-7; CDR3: CASRLTSGFSREQYF; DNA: TGTGCCAGCAGGCTCACTAGCGGGTTTTCGCGCGAGCAGTACTTC
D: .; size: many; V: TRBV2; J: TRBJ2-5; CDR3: CASSSDPQETQYF; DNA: TGTGCCAGCAGTTCTGACCCTCAAGAGACCCAGTACTTC
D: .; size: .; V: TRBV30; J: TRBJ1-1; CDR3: CAWSSSRGTEAFF; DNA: TGTGCCTGGAGTTCATCAAGGGGAACTGAAGCTTTCTTT
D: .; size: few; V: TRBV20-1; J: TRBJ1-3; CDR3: CSAQALFGGFRNTIYF; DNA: TGCAGTGCTCAGGCACTGTTTGGGGGTTTTAGGAACACCATATATTTT
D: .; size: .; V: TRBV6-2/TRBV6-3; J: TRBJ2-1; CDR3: CASSLGSSYEQFF; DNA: TGTGCCAGCAGTCTCGGGAGTAGCTATGAGCAGTTCTTC
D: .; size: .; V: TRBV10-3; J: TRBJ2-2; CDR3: CATLAVRGTGELFF; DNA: TGTGCCACCCTGGCGGTCCGGGGGACCGGGGAGCTGTTTTTT